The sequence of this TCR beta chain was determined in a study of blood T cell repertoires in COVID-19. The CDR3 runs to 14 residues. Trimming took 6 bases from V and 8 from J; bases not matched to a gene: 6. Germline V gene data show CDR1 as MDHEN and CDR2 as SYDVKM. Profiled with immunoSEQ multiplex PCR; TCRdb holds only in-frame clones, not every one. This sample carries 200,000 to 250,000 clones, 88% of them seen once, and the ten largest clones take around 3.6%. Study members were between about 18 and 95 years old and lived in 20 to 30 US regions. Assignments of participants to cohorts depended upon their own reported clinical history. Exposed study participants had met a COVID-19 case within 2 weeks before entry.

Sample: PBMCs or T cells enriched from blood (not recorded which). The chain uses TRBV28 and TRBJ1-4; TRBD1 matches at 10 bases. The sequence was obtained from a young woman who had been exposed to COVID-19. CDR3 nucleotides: TGTGCCAGCAGACGACAGGGGGCTGACGAAAAACTGTTTTTT. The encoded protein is CASRRQGADEKLFF. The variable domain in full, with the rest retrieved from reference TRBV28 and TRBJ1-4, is DVKVTQSSRYLVKRTGEKVFLECVQDMDHENMFWYRQDPGLGLRLIYFSYDVKMKEKGDIPEGYSVSREKKERFSLILESASTNQTSMYLCASRRQGADEKLFFGSGTQLSVL.